The clone carrying this TCR beta chain was counted between two and nine times. No antigen is known for it. CDR3 size: 17 residues. Germline assignment: CDR1 KGHDR and CDR2 SFDVKD. The ends lost 5 bases at V and 4 bases at J; junction bases unmatched: 8. Through Arm-PCR of CDR3 regions and iRepertoire HTBI primers, TCR beta libraries were built. TCRdb reanalysed the multiplex PCR reads using MiXCR and keeps one entry per CDR3 protein. Among 350,000 to 550,000 distinct CDR3 sequences listed, about 15% were seen once. Described time point: newly diagnosed GD, antithyroid drugs for less than 3 months. PBMCs were the source of the RNA used for TCR sequencing. This record belongs to a study of regulatory T cells in long-lasting Graves disease. Findings and caveats of the study: Persistent patients had more shared public clonotypes (around 2,500) than new patients (just over 950).

Separately, the same data were catalogued under a study of T cells in Graves' hyperthyroidism and ophthalmopathy.

The origin of this receptor is a woman aged 25 to 39 with Graves disease. V and J are TRBV24-1 and TRBJ2-2, with TRBD2 matching 11 bases. The sequencing here drew on peripheral blood mononuclear cells (PBMCs), taken at new diagnosis, from a patient treated with antithyroid drugs. The CDR3: CATSASGLAALTGELFF. CDR3 DNA: TGTGCCACCAGTGCTTCGGGACTAGCGGCCCTCACCGGGGAGCTGTTTTTT.